Sequencing of this TCR beta chain was carried out in a study of shared clonotypes between healthy human individuals. Study summary: Per donor, three plates held CD4 naive cells, three held CD4 memory, two held CD8 naive and one held CD8 memory.

Details on this clone: What it binds is unknown.

Naive CD8 cells lacked CD45RO and underwent positive selection for CCR7, leaving out terminally differentiated effector memory CD45RA+ cells. Participating donors were healthy, HIV-negative adults free of recent acute infections or vaccinations. Study observations and caveats: Lower generation probabilities were found for non-shared clonotypes than for those shared by all four donors.

This CDR3 spans 14 amino acids. Germline-derived CDR1 and CDR2 are SQVTM and ANQGSEA. V was clipped by 5 bases and J by 4 bases; unmatched bases: 9. Deep-level assay runs were performed. Assay used: immunoSEQ multiplex PCR; TCRdb lists only in-frame clones, some missing. The sample has some 1,900,000 clones, approximately 94% seen once; the top ten hold more than 0.95%. V is TRBV29-1 and J is TRBJ2-7, with TRBD1 identical over 9 bases. Material for sequencing was naive CD8+ T cells sorted from blood. This TCR derives from a young man in good health. CDR3 amino acids: CSVWTGESEYEQYF. In DNA form, the CDR3 reads TGCAGCGTTTGGACAGGGGAGTCCGAGTACGAGCAGTACTTC.